This section outlines one T cell receptor (beta chain) sequence together with its context. Profiling relied on immunoSEQ multiplex PCR, and the TCRdb table lists in-frame clones only, not all of them. The sample holds over 15,000 clones, approximately 85% seen once. The data stem from a study of ipilimumab plus nivolumab after autologous stem cell transplantation. Starting 14 to 28 days after autologous transplant, ipilimumab 1 mg/kg was given. The CDR3 is 12 amino acids. Germline CDR1 and CDR2: MNHNY and SVGAGI (reference sequence). Trimming shortened V by 6 bases and J by 1 base, and 6 bases separated the two germline ends.

The material was PBMCs, obtained in a trial of ipilimumab plus nivolumab as post-transplant consolidation. This clonotype was obtained from a male donor with diffuse large B-cell lymphoma. The V call is TRBV6-6, the J call TRBJ1-2; unclear D gene. CDR3 coding DNA: TGTGCCAGCAGCGAGATTAACTATGGCTACACCTTC. The encoded protein is CASSEINYGYTF.